These 24 T cell receptor beta chains were all obtained from the same sample, sequenced in a study of control samples from healthy donors and cancer patients. Profiling relied on immunoSEQ multiplex PCR, and the TCRdb table lists in-frame clones only, not all of them. The sample includes roughly 120,000 clones, about 88% of them seen just once. Sequenced input: blood. The receptor source for this set is a woman aged 70 to 79 in good health.

The J gene is TRBJ2-6, the V gene TRBV27; D is unresolved. From germline, CDR1 is MNHEY and CDR2 SMNVEV (reference sequence). Trimming removed 3 bases at V and 0 bases at J, with 9 bases between. The CDR3 has 16 amino acids. The CDR3 sequence is CASSLMSTSGANVLTF. The CDR3 DNA sequence: TGTGCCAGCAGTTTGATGAGTACCTCTGGGGCCAACGTCCTGACTTTC.

The V and J genes are TRBV6-5 and TRBJ2-2; D unresolved. Germline-derived CDR1 and CDR2 are MNHEY and SVGAGI. V was cut by 11 bases and J by 0 bases, with 16 bases left in between. The CDR3 runs to 15 residues. Written as DNA, the CDR3 is TGTGCCGCCGACCTCCAGTCAGCGAACACCGGGGAGCTGTTTTTT. Its protein is CAADLQSANTGELFF.

In nucleotides, the CDR3 is TGTGCCAGCTATTCAACGCCAGGGGGCTACACCTTC. Amino acid sequence: CASYSTPGGYTF. V gene TRBV2 combines with J gene TRBJ1-2, with a possible D match to TRBD1 (5 bases). Germline CDR1 SNHLY, CDR2 FYNNEI. The CDR3 has 12 amino acids. V was shortened by 8 bases and J by 8 bases, with 15 bases between the two germline ends.

This clone was picked up one time. V is TRBV6-5 and J is TRBJ1-4, with D possibly TRBD1 on 6 matching bases. CDR3 length: 15 residues. Trimming removed 5 bases at V and 8 bases at J, with 18 bases between. Germline assignment: CDR1 MNHEY and CDR2 SVGAGI. In DNA, the CDR3 is TGTGCCAGCAGTCGCCGGACAGACTCTTGGGAAAAACTGTTTTTT. Its translation is CASSRRTDSWEKLFF.

The chain recombines TRBV9 with TRBJ1-1, with D unclear. The CDR3 runs to 14 residues. Germline CDR1 reads SGDLS; CDR2 reads YYNGEE. With 4 bases removed from V and 1 base from J, the gap between germline ends came to 11 bases. The chain's CDR3 is CASSNQPGNTEAFF. The CDR3 nucleotides read TGTGCCAGCAGCAACCAACCGGGGAACACTGAAGCTTTCTTT.

This clone appeared a few times. J is TRBJ2-3 and V is TRBV5-1, with TRBD1 as a possible D gene (6 bases). The germline gives CDR1 SGHRS, CDR2 YFSETQ. CDR3 length equals 16 residues. Trimming removed 0 bases from V and 2 bases from J, with 13 bases in between. The CDR3 sequence: CASSLAPQGSTDTQYF. The CDR3 coding sequence is TGCGCCAGCAGCTTGGCCCCTCAGGGGTCCACAGATACGCAGTATTTT.

The V gene is TRBV9, the J gene TRBJ1-6; perhaps TRBD1 as D (5 bases). The CDR3 has 16 residues. The germline V gene encodes CDR1 SGDLS and CDR2 YYNGEE. V gave up 3 bases and J gave up 4 bases, with 14 bases separating them. The CDR3 DNA reads TGTGCCAGCAGCGAAACTCAGGGACTATATAATTCACCCCTCCACTTT. Protein: CASSETQGLYNSPLHF.

J is TRBJ1-3 and V is TRBV5-1; TRBD1 matches at 9 bases. Germline assignment: CDR1 SGHRS and CDR2 YFSETQ. This CDR3 spans 18 amino acids. J gave up 4 bases and V 2 bases, and 13 bases lay outside the gene matches. CDR3: CASSFRDREGSGGNTIYF. Written as DNA, the CDR3 is TGCGCCAGCAGCTTCCGGGACAGGGAGGGCTCTGGGGGAAACACCATATATTTT.

This clone was detected only once. This chain links TRBV9 with TRBJ1-6, with D unresolved. The CDR3 has 17 residues. Germline CDR1 reads SGDLS; CDR2 reads YYNGEE. V gave up 0 bases and J gave up 0 bases, with 10 bases separating them. The CDR3 loop is CASSVGLVSSYNSPLHF. CDR3 sequence (DNA): TGTGCCAGCAGCGTAGGGTTAGTGAGCTCCTATAATTCACCCCTCCACTTT.

The table lists this clone with a few counts. This sequence joins TRBV2 and TRBJ2-3; no clear D gene. This CDR3 is 11 amino acids long. V was pared by 2 bases and J by 6 bases, with 3 bases between. From germline, CDR1 is SNHLY and CDR2 FYNNEI. The CDR3 sequence: CASSERDTQYF. The CDR3 DNA is TGTGCCAGCAGTGAACGGGATACGCAGTATTTT.

This rearrangement joins TRBV5-1 to TRBJ2-3, with a weak D call TRBD2 (5 bases). Between the trimmed V and J ends, which lost 0 bases and 3 bases, there was a span of 20 bases. The CDR3 loop spans 18 amino acids. Per germline, CDR1 SGHRS and CDR2 YFSETQ. CDR3 sequence: CASSLGAPGWGSTDTQYF. The CDR3 nucleotides are TGCGCCAGCAGCTTGGGGGCGCCGGGGTGGGGATCGACAGATACGCAGTATTTT.

The chain couples TRBV4-2 to TRBJ1-1, with 8 positions matching TRBD1. CDR1 LGHNA and CDR2 YNFKEQ come from the germline V gene. This CDR3 region has 14 residues. The V gene end was trimmed by 0 bases and the J gene end by 4 bases; junction bases not matched to a gene: 1. The CDR3 sequence: CASSQEDRATEAFF. The CDR3 nucleotides read TGTGCCAGCAGCCAAGAGGACAGGGCCACTGAAGCTTTCTTT.

The chain is built from TRBV5-5 and TRBJ1-6; D remains ambiguous. Germline lookup yields CDR1 SGHKS and CDR2 YYEKEE (reference sequence). V was cut by 0 bases and J by 5 bases, with 6 bases left in between. The CDR3 totals 14 residues. The CDR3 sequence: CASSLGQDNSPLHF. In DNA form, the CDR3 reads TGTGCCAGCAGCTTGGGCCAGGATAATTCACCCCTCCACTTT. Full variable domain (rest looked up from reference TRBV5-5 and TRBJ1-6): DAGVTQSPTHLIKTRGQQVTLRCSPISGHKSVSWYQQVLGQGPQFIFQYYEKEERGRGNFPDRFSARQFPNYSSELNVNALLLGDSALYLCASSLGQDNSPLHFGNGTRLTVT.

This sequence joins TRBV4-1 and TRBJ2-3, with 7 nucleotides matching TRBD1. The V gene's germline CDR1 is MGHRA and CDR2 YSYEKL. Losses at the gene ends were 4 bases for V and 0 bases for J; bases not matched to a gene: 7. This CDR3 has 16 amino acids. CDR3 region: CASSRPPGQSTDTQYF. DNA of the CDR3: TGCGCCAGCAGCCGACCCCCGGGACAGAGCACAGATACGCAGTATTTT.

This clone is a singleton in its sample. V gene TRBV12-3 or TRBV12-4 combines with J gene TRBJ1-5; D is ambiguous. The CDR3 has 13 residues. V lost 3 bases and J 4 bases, leaving 7 bases between the germline ends. The chain's CDR3 is CASSFDLNQPQHF. As DNA, the CDR3 is TGTGCCAGCAGTTTTGACCTTAATCAGCCCCAGCATTTT.

The rearrangement uses TRBV28 and TRBJ1-2, with unresolved D. CDR1 is MDHEN and CDR2 is SYDVKM in the germline V gene. The CDR3 covers 13 residues. V lost 3 bases and J 8 bases, leaving 13 bases between the germline ends. The CDR3 protein is CASSLKWGRGYTF. The DNA for the CDR3 is TGTGCCAGCAGTTTGAAGTGGGGTAGGGGCTACACCTTC.

This rearrangement joins TRBV28 to TRBJ2-7, with TRBD1 matching 11 bases. The ends lost 3 bases at V and 4 bases at J; junction bases unmatched: 5. CDR3 length: 15 residues. CDR1 is MDHEN and CDR2 is SYDVKM in the germline V gene. The CDR3 DNA is TGTGCCAGCAGTTTCACCGGGACAGGGGGATACGAGCAGTACTTC. Residues: CASSFTGTGGYEQYF.

The chain combines TRBV28 with TRBJ1-6; tentatively, D is TRBD1 (6 bases). V was shortened by 11 bases and J by 0 bases, with 14 bases between the two germline ends. This CDR3 region has 15 residues. Germline-derived CDR1 and CDR2 are MDHEN and SYDVKM. In DNA form, the CDR3 reads TGTGCCTCGGGGGGGGCAAGCTCCTATAATTCACCCCTCCACTTT. Translating it yields CASGGASSYNSPLHF.

The chain employs TRBV21-1 and TRBJ2-1; the D call of TRBD2 is as the table states it, not checked on the DNA. TRBV21-1 is recorded as a pseudogene. This CDR3 has 15 residues. CDR3 in DNA: TGTGCCAGCAGGTACACCGACTCCGACTACAATGAGCAGTTCTTC. It translates to CASRYTDSDYNEQFF.

The chain employs TRBV6-4 and TRBJ1-2, with 7 bases that match TRBD1. Germline V lookup: CDR1 MRHNA, CDR2 SNTAGT. The CDR3 sequence is 15 residues long. The V and J ends lost 2 bases and 2 bases, in that order; junction bases with no gene match: 5. DNA of the CDR3: TGTGCCAGCAGTGACCCCCGGGACAGAAACTATGGCTACACCTTC. This gives the protein CASSDPRDRNYGYTF.

The CDR3 loop is CASSTGTIYGYTF. The CDR3 nucleotides are TGTGCCAGCAGCACCGGGACAATCTATGGCTACACCTTC. The rearrangement joins TRBV12-3 or TRBV12-4 to TRBJ1-2, with a weak D call TRBD1 (6 bases). V was trimmed by 6 bases and J by 4 bases, leaving 12 bases between them. The CDR3 is 13 residues long.

The chain carries TRBV29-1 and TRBJ1-1, with 7 bases aligning to TRBD1. Trimming removed 5 bases from V and 0 bases from J; junction bases left unmatched: 6. Germline V gives CDR1 SQVTM, CDR2 ANQGSEA. The CDR3 spans 14 residues. The CDR3 protein is CSVYRGRVNTEAFF. The CDR3 nucleotides are TGCAGCGTTTATAGGGGGCGGGTGAACACTGAAGCTTTCTTT.

This clone was seen a few times. The rearrangement uses TRBV5-1 and TRBJ2-5, with a possible D match to TRBD2 (6 bases). The germline gives CDR1 SGHRS, CDR2 YFSETQ. The CDR3 runs to 10 residues. V lost 7 bases and J 5 bases, leaving 6 bases between the germline ends. In DNA form, the CDR3 reads TGCGCCAGCGGGGGGGAGACCCAGTACTTC. Translating it yields CASGGETQYF.

The chain employs TRBV4-1 and TRBJ1-3; a possible D gene is TRBD1 (5 bases). Germline CDR1 and CDR2: MGHRA and YSYEKL. The CDR3 covers 15 residues. V was trimmed by 0 bases and J by 6 bases, leaving 12 bases between them. In DNA form, the CDR3 reads TGCGCCAGCAGCCAAGAAGGGGCGGTGATAAACACCATATATTTT. Translating it yields CASSQEGAVINTIYF.